The sequence of this TCR beta chain was determined in a study of T cells in Graves' hyperthyroidism and ophthalmopathy. Notes on the study in general: Before onset, by a median of around 6.4 months, the model predicted ophthalmopathy.

When ophthalmopathy did not progress within 18 months, Graves' hyperthyroidism was considered stable. Amplification of TCR beta CDR3 regions was performed using RNA transcripts as template. The primer set for the first-round RT-PCR of the TCR CDR3 was HTBI. TCRdb re-derived calls from the multiplex PCR reads in MiXCR, one entry per CDR3 protein. This table has 550,000 to 800,000 distinct CDR3 sequences, roughly 17% appearing once. CDR3 length: 12 amino acids. Germline lookup yields CDR1 DFQATT and CDR2 SNEGSKA (reference sequence). V was trimmed by 2 bases and J by 0 bases, leaving 5 bases between them. This clonotype turned up a few times. Its antigen is still unknown.

The source material was blood. The rearrangement joins TRBV20-1 to TRBJ2-7; no definite D call. This clonotype was obtained from a man in his forties or fifties with Graves' hyperthyroidism. The CDR3 spells CSARKYSYEQYF. CDR3 nucleotide sequence: TGCAGTGCTAGAAAGTACTCCTACGAGCAGTACTTC.